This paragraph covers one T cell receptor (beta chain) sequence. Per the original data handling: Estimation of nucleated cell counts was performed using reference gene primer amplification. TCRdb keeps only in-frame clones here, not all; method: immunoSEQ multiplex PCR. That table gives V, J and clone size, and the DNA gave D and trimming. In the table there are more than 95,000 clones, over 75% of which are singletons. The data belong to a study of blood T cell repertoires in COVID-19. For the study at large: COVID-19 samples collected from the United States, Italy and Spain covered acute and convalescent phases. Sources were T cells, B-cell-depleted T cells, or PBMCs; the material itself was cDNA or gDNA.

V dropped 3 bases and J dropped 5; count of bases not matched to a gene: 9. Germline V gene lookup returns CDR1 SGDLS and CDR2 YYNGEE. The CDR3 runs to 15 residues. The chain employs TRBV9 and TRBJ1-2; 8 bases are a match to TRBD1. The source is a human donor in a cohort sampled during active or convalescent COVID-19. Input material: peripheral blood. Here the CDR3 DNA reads TGTGCCAGCAGCGCCACCGGGACAGGAACTTATGGCTACACCTTC. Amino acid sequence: CASSATGTGTYGYTF.